The present T cell receptor beta chain was sequenced within a study of tumor-infiltrating lymphocytes in localized non-small cell lung cancer. Study-wide points: Tumor T-cell fraction from TCR sequencing was not associated with recurrence-free survival (p = 0.61). No T-cell fraction difference was seen between IM1 and IM2 tumors. Each assay used a separate piece of the same tissue.

As concerns this clone: Its specificity is not known.

This CDR3 comprises 15 residues. In germline, CDR1 is SGHRS, CDR2 YFSETQ. The V and J ends lost 5 bases and 5 bases respectively, with 18 bases between them. Some clones are missing from TCRdb's copy, which holds only in-frame ones; the method was immunoSEQ multiplex PCR. The sample carries 20,000 or so clones, 73% recorded once. This clonotype was sampled from a human donor with non-small cell lung cancer. The specimen sequenced was lung tumor tissue. The chain joins TRBV5-1 to TRBJ2-3; perhaps TRBD2 as D (6 bases). CDR3 in DNA: TGCGCCAGCAGACTCTTAGGGCGGGGCGGAGATACGCAGTATTTT. Its translation: CASRLLGRGGDTQYF.